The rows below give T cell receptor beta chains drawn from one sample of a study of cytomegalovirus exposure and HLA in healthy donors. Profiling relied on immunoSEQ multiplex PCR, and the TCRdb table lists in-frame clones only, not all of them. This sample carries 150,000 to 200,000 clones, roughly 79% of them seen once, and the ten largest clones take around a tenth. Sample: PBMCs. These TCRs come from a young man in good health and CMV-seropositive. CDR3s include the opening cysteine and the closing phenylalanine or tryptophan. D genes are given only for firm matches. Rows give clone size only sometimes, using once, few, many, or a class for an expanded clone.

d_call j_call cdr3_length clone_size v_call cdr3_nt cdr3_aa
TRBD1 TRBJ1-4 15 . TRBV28 TGTGCCAGCAACCCTTCGGGACAGGCCTATGAAAAACTGTTTTTT CASNPSGQAYEKLFF
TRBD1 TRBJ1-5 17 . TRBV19 TGTGCCAGTAGTATAGTTGCCGGCAGGGGGGTGAGGCAGCCCCAGCATTTT CASSIVAGRGVRQPQHF
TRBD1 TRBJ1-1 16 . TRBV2 TGTGCCAGCACAGACCGGGACAGGGGTATGAACACTGAAGCTTTCTTT CASTDRDRGMNTEAFF
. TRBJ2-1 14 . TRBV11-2 TGTGCCAGCAGCTTAGTAAGAGTTTCGGATGAGCAGTTCTTC CASSLVRVSDEQFF
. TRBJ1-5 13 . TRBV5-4 TGTGCCAGCAGCACCCGGGGGACTCAGCCCCAGCATTTT CASSTRGTQPQHF
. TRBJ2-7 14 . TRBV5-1 TGCGCCAGCAGCTTGGAGGGAGAGAACTACGAGCAGTACTTC CASSLEGENYEQYF
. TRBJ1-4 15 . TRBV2 TGTGCCAGCAGTGAAATGGGGGCGGGAGGTGAAAAACTGTTTTTT CASSEMGAGGEKLFF
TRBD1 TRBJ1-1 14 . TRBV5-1 TGCGCCAGCAGCTCTGGGACAGCCAACACTGAAGCTTTCTTT CASSSGTANTEAFF
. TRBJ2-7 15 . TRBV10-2 TGCGCCAGCAGTGAGTGGCTAGCTAGCGACTACGAGCAGTACTTC CASSEWLASDYEQYF
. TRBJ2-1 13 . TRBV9 TGTGCCAGCAGCCTTAACTCCTACAATGAGCAGTTCTTC CASSLNSYNEQFF
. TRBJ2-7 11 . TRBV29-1 TGCAGCGTCCGGGTCTCCTACGAGCAGTACTTC CSVRVSYEQYF
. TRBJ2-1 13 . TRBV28 TGTGCCAGCAGTTCGGAGGGAACCGATGAGCAGTTCTTC CASSSEGTDEQFF
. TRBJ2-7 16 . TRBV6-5 TGTGCCAGCAGTTACTCGAGGAGCGGACCTAACTACGAGCAGTACTTC CASSYSRSGPNYEQYF
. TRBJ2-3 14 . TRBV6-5 TGTGCCAGCAGTTACGAGGGAAGCGCAGATACGCAGTATTTT CASSYEGSADTQYF
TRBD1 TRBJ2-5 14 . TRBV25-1 TGTGCCAGCAGTGACCGGACAGGGCGAGAGACCCAGTACTTC CASSDRTGRETQYF
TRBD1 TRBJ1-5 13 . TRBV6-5 TGTGCCAGCAGCTATAACAGGGGTCAGCCCCAGCATTTT CASSYNRGQPQHF
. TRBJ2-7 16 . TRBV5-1 TGCGCCAGCAGCTTGCGTGTCGACAGCTCAAGTGACGAGCAGTACTTC CASSLRVDSSSDEQYF
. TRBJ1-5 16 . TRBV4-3 TGCGCCAGCAGCCAAGATTCGGGGAGTAGCAATCAGCCCCAGCATTTT CASSQDSGSSNQPQHF
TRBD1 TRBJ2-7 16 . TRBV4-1 TGCGCCAGCAGCCAAGAGGAGTGGGGGCGGACAGGGGGAGATGTCTTC CASSQEEWGRTGGDVF
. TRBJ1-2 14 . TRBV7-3 TGTGCCAGCAGCCCAGCCCCGGACAGCTATGGCTACACCTTC CASSPAPDSYGYTF
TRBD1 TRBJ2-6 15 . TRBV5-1 TGCGCCAGCAGCTCGACAGGGATCGGGGCCAACGTCCTGACTTTC CASSSTGIGANVLTF
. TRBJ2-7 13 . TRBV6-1 TGTGCCAGCAGTGAAAATCCGCGGGACAGAAAGTACTTC CASSENPRDRKYF
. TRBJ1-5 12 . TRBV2 TGTGCCAGCCGAGGGGGTAATCAGCCCCAGCATTTT CASRGGNQPQHF
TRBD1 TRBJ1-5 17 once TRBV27 TGTGCCAGCAGTTTAAAAGGGGGCGGGTATTCCAATCAGCCCCAGCATTTT CASSLKGGGYSNQPQHF
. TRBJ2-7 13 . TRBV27 TGTGCCAGCAGTCCAGGCGGGGCCTACGAGCAGTACTTC CASSPGGAYEQYF
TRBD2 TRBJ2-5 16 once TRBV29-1 TGCAGCGTTGAACCAAGCGGGAGGGGGTTCGCAGAGACCCAGTACTTC CSVEPSGRGFAETQYF
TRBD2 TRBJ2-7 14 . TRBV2 TGTGCCAGCAGACCGGGACTAGGACCCTACGAGCAGTACTTC CASRPGLGPYEQYF